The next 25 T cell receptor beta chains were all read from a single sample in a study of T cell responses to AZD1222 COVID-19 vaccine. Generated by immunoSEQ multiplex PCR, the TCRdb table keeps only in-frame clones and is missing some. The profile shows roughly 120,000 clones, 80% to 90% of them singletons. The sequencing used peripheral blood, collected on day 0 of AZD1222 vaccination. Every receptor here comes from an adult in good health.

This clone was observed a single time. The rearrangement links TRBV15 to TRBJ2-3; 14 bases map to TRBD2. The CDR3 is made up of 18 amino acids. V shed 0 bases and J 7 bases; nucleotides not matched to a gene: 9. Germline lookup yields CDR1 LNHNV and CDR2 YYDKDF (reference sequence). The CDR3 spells CATSRDKTSGGAPYTQYF. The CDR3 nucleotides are TGTGCCACCAGCAGAGATAAGACTAGCGGGGGGGCACCATATACGCAGTATTTT.

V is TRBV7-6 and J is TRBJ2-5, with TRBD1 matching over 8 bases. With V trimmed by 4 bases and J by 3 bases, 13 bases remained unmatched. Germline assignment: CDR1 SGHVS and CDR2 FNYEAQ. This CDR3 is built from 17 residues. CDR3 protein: CASSYFGTGGTEETQYF. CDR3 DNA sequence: TGTGCCAGCAGCTATTTTGGAACAGGGGGTACCGAAGAGACCCAGTACTTC.

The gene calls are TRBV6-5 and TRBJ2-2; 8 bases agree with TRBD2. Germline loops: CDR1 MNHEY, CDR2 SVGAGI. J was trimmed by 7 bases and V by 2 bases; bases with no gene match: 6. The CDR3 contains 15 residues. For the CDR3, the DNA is TGTGCCAGCAGTTACCCGGGACTAGGGGTCGGGGAGCTGTTTTTT. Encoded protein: CASSYPGLGVGELFF.

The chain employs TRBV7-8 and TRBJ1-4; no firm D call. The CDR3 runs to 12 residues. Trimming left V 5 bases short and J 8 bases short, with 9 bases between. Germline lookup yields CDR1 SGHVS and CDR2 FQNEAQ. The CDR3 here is CASSLVREKLFF. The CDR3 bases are TGTGCCAGCAGCCTCGTACGGGAAAAACTGTTTTTT. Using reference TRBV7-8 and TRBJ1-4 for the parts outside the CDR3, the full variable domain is GAGVSQSPRYKVAKRGQDVALRCDPISGHVSLFWYQQALGQGPEFLTYFQNEAQLDKSGLPSDRFFAERPEGSVSTLKIQRTQQEDSAVYLCASSLVREKLFFGSGTQLSVL.

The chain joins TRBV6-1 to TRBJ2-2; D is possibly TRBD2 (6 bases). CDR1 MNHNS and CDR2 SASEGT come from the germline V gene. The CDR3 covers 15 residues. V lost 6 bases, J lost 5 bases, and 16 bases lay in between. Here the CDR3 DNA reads TGTGCCAGCAGGACCGGGACTGCGCAAACCGGGGAGCTGTTTTTT. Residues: CASRTGTAQTGELFF.

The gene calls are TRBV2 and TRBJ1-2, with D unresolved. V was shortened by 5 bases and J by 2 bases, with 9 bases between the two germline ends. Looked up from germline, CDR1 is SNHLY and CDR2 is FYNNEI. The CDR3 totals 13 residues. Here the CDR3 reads CASSLPKNYGYTF. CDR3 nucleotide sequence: TGTGCCAGCAGTCTTCCTAAGAACTATGGCTACACCTTC.

Here the CDR3 reads CASNLQGGDEKLFF. The CDR3 DNA sequence: TGTGCCAGTAACCTACAGGGGGGCGATGAAAAACTGTTTTTT. The rearrangement uses TRBV19 and TRBJ1-4; 8 bases fit TRBD1. The CDR3 consists of 14 residues. Trimming took 7 bases from V and 6 from J; bases not matched to a gene: 7. Germline CDR1 and CDR2: LNHDA and SQIVND (reference sequence).

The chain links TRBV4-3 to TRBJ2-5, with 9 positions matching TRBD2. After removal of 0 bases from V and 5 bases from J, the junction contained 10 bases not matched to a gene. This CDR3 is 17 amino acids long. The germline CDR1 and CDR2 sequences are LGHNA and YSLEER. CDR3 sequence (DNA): TGCGCCAGCAGCCAAGATAGTATGGCGGGAGGGGCGGAGACCCAGTACTTC. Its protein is CASSQDSMAGGAETQYF.

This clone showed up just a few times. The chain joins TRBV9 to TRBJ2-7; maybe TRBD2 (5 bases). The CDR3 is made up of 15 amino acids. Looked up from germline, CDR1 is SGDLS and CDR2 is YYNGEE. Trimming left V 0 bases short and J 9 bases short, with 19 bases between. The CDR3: CASSVGGSTYDRQYF. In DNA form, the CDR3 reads TGTGCCAGCAGCGTAGGAGGGAGTACCTACGATCGGCAGTACTTC.

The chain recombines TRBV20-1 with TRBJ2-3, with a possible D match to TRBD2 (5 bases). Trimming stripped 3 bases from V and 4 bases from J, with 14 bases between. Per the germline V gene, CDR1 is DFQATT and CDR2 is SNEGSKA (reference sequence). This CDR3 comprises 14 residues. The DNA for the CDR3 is TGCAGTGCTAGTCGAGGGCAGGCTGCAGATACGCAGTATTTT. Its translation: CSASRGQAADTQYF.

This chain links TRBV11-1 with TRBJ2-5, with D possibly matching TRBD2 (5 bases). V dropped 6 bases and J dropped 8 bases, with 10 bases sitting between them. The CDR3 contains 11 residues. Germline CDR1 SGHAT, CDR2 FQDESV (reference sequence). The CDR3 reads CASRGERTQYF. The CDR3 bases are TGTGCCAGCAGGGGAGAGAGAACCCAGTACTTC.

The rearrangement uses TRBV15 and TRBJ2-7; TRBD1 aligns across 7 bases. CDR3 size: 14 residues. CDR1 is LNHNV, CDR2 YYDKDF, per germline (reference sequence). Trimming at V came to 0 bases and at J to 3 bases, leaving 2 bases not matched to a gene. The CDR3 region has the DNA TGTGCCACCAGCAGAGATCGGACAGGCTACGAGCAGTACTTC. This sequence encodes CATSRDRTGYEQYF.

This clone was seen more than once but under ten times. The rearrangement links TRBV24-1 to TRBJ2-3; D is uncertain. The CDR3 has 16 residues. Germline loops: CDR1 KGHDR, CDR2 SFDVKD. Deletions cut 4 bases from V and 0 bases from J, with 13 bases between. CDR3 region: CATSDQDGTSTDTQYF. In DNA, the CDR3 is TGTGCCACCAGTGACCAGGACGGAACTAGCACAGATACGCAGTATTTT.

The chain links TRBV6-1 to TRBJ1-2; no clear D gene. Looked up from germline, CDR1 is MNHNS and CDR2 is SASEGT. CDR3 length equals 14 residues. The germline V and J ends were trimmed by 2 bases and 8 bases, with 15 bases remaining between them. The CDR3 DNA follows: TGTGCCAGCAGTGAATCATCCCAGGCGAGCGGCTACACCTTC. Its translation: CASSESSQASGYTF.

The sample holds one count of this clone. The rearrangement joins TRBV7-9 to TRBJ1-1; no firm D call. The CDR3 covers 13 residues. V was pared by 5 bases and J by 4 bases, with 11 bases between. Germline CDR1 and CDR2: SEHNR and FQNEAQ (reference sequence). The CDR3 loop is CASSPTVTTEAFF. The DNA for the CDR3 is TGTGCCAGCAGCCCCACAGTTACCACTGAAGCTTTCTTT.

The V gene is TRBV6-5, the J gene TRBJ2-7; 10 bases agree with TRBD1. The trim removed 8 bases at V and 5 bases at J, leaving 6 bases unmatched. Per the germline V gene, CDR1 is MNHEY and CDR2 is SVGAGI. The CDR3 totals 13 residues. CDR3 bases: TGTGCCAGCCAGAGACAGGGGGCGAACGAGCAGTACTTC. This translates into CASQRQGANEQYF.

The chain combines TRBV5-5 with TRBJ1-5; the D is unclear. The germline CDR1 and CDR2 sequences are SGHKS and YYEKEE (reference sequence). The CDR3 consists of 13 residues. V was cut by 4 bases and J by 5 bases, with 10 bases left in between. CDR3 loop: CASSPDGDQPQHF. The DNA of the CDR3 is TGTGCCAGCAGCCCCGATGGAGATCAGCCCCAGCATTTT.

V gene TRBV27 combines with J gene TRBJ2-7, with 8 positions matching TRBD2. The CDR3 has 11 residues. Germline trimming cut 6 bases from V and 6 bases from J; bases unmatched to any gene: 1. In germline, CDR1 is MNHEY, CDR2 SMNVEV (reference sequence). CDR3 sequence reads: CASRLAGEQYF. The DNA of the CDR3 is TGTGCCAGCAGGCTAGCGGGCGAGCAGTACTTC.

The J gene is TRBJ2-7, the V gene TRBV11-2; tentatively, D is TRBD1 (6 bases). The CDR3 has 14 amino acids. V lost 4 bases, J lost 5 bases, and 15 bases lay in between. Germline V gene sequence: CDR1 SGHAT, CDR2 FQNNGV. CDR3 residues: CASSWWQGSDEQYF. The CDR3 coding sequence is TGTGCCAGCAGCTGGTGGCAGGGGAGCGACGAGCAGTACTTC.

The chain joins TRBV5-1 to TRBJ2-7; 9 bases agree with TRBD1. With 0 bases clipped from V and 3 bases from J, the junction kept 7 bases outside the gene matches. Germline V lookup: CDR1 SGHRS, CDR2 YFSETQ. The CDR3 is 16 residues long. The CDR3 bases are TGCGCCAGCAGCTTGGCAGGGGGACAGGGAGTCTACGAGCAGTACTTC. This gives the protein CASSLAGGQGVYEQYF.

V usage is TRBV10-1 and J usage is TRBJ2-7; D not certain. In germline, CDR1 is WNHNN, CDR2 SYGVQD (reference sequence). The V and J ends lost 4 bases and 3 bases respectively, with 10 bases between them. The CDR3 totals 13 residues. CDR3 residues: CASSVARNYEQYF. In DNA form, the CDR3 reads TGCGCCAGCAGTGTTGCACGGAACTACGAGCAGTACTTC.

The CDR3 sequence is CASSLTADNGYTF. The CDR3 DNA is TGTGCCAGCAGTTTAACGGCAGATAATGGCTACACCTTC. This chain joins TRBV28 and TRBJ1-2; D is uncertain. Trimming took 2 bases from V and 6 from J, leaving 10 bases between them. The CDR3 has 13 residues. Per germline, CDR1 MDHEN and CDR2 SYDVKM.

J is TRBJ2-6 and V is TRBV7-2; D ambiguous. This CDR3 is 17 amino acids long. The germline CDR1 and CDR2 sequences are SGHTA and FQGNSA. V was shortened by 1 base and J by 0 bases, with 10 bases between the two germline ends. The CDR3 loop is CASSLEAGLSGANVLTF. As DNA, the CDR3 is TGTGCCAGCAGCTTAGAGGCAGGCCTCTCTGGGGCCAACGTCCTGACTTTC.

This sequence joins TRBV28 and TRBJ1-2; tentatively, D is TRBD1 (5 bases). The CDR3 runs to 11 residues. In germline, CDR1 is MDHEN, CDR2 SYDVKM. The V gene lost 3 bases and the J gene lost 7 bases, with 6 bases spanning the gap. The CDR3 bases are TGTGCCAGCAGTTTGGGGCTTGGCTACACCTTC. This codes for CASSLGLGYTF.

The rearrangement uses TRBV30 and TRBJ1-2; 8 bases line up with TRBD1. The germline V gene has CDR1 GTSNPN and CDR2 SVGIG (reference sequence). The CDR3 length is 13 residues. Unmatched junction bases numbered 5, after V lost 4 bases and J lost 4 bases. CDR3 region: CAWNRDRPYGYTF. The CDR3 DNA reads TGTGCCTGGAACCGGGACAGGCCCTATGGCTACACCTTC.